The sequence of this T cell receptor (beta chain) was determined in a study of T cell changes during pregnancy in multiple sclerosis. Trimming at V came to 4 bases and at J to 4 bases, leaving 7 bases not matched to a gene. CDR1 and CDR2 (germline): MGHRA, YSYEKL. CDR3 length equals 17 residues. Profiling relied on immunoSEQ multiplex PCR, and the TCRdb table lists in-frame clones only, not all of them. The sample has tens of thousands of clones; more than 90% are singletons. V is TRBV4-1 and J is TRBJ2-2; 12 nucleotides line up with TRBD2. This receptor was obtained from a female donor in good health, enrolled as a control in a pregnancy study. The sample here was peripheral blood, taken in the third trimester of pregnancy. CDR3 protein: CASSPPGLAGITGELFF. DNA for the CDR3: TGCGCCAGCAGCCCGCCCGGACTAGCGGGAATCACCGGGGAGCTGTTTTTT.